The rows below give T cell receptor beta chains drawn from one sample of a study of technical replicates of blood from several donors. Here immunoSEQ multiplex PCR was the method, and the copy in TCRdb shows in-frame clones only, minus some. The table lists some 89,000 clones, around 96% of them singletons. Specimen: T cells isolated from PBMCs. The receptors come from a human donor in good health. CDR3s include the opening cysteine and the closing phenylalanine or tryptophan. Fields, in order: V gene, J gene, clone size, D gene, CDR3 protein, CDR3 DNA. D genes are given only for firm matches. Some rows have no size entry. The others give once, few or many, or a class for an expanded clone.

V: TRBV27
J: TRBJ1-2
size: -
D: -
CDR3: CASSLRGWYGYTF
DNA: TGTGCCAGCAGTTTAAGGGGATGGTATGGCTACACCTTC

V: TRBV9
J: TRBJ2-7
size: -
D: TRBD1
CDR3: CASSRQGGEQYF
DNA: TGTGCCAGCAGCCGACAGGGGGGAGAGCAGTACTTC

V: TRBV27
J: TRBJ2-1
size: -
D: TRBD1
CDR3: CASSSTGANEQFF
DNA: TGTGCCAGCAGTTCAACAGGGGCTAATGAGCAGTTCTTC

V: TRBV7-2
J: TRBJ2-7
size: -
D: -
CDR3: CASSSPAIREQYF
DNA: TGTGCCAGCAGCTCCCCAGCGATTCGGGAGCAGTACTTC

V: TRBV19
J: TRBJ2-2
size: -
D: TRBD2
CDR3: CASGTRHSTGELFF
DNA: TGTGCCAGTGGGACTAGACACTCCACCGGGGAGCTGTTTTTT

V: TRBV4-1
J: TRBJ2-7
size: -
D: TRBD1
CDR3: CASSQVEDREIDNEQYF
DNA: TGCGCCAGCAGCCAAGTGGAGGACAGGGAGATTGACAACGAGCAGTACTTC

V: TRBV5-1
J: TRBJ2-7
size: -
D: -
CDR3: CASSLEGRVGEQYF
DNA: TGCGCCAGCAGCTTGGAGGGCAGGGTTGGCGAGCAGTACTTC

V: TRBV10-3
J: TRBJ2-7
size: -
D: -
CDR3: CAISEFGGLGEQYF
DNA: TGTGCCATCAGTGAGTTTGGGGGGTTGGGAGAGCAGTACTTC

V: TRBV18
J: TRBJ2-7
size: -
D: -
CDR3: CASSPTTYEQYF
DNA: TGTGCCAGCTCACCGACAACATACGAGCAGTACTTC

V: TRBV27
J: TRBJ2-3
size: -
D: TRBD1
CDR3: CASSFLGTGATDTQYF
DNA: TGTGCCAGCAGTTTCCTCGGGACAGGAGCCACAGATACGCAGTATTTT

V: TRBV5-1
J: TRBJ2-1
size: once
D: TRBD2
CDR3: CASSPAGTSVNEQFF
DNA: TGCGCCAGCAGCCCGGCAGGGACTAGCGTGAATGAGCAGTTCTTC

V: TRBV29-1
J: TRBJ1-1
size: -
D: TRBD1
CDR3: CSVAPTGGTEAFF
DNA: TGCAGCGTTGCTCCGACAGGGGGCACTGAAGCTTTCTTT

V: TRBV6-5
J: TRBJ2-2
size: once
D: -
CDR3: CASGAGELFF
DNA: TGTGCCAGCGGAGCCGGGGAGCTGTTTTTT

V: TRBV19
J: TRBJ2-3
size: -
D: TRBD2
CDR3: CASSITSGTDTQYF
DNA: TGTGCCAGTAGTATCACTAGCGGGACAGATACGCAGTATTTT

V: TRBV7-8
J: TRBJ1-1
size: -
D: -
CDR3: CASSPGRENTEAFF
DNA: TGTGCCAGCAGCCCCGGACGGGAGAACACTGAAGCTTTCTTT

V: TRBV27
J: TRBJ2-1
size: -
D: TRBD2
CDR3: CASSLSSPGREDVNEQFF
DNA: TGTGCCAGCAGTTTATCGTCTCCAGGACGGGAGGACGTCAATGAGCAGTTCTTC

V: TRBV7-2
J: TRBJ2-2
size: -
D: TRBD2
CDR3: CASSLDSGVNTGELFF
DNA: TGTGCCAGCAGCTTAGATAGCGGGGTGAACACCGGGGAGCTGTTTTTT

V: TRBV10-1
J: TRBJ2-2
size: -
D: -
CDR3: CASSGTVETGELFF
DNA: TGCGCCAGCAGTGGGACAGTTGAGACCGGGGAGCTGTTTTTT

V: TRBV21-1
J: TRBJ1-2
size: -
D: -
CDR3: CASCGGREPYGYTF
DNA: TGTGCCAGCTGTGGGGGCAGGGAGCCCTATGGCTACACCTTC

V: TRBV11-2
J: TRBJ1-1
size: -
D: -
CDR3: CASSLGGILSPNMNTEAFF
DNA: TGTGCCAGCAGCTTAGGCGGGATCCTTAGTCCGAATATGAACACTGAAGCTTTCTTT

V: TRBV29-1
J: TRBJ2-7
size: -
D: -
CDR3: CSVVDYEQYF
DNA: TGCAGCGTTGTAGATTACGAGCAGTACTTC

V: TRBV2
J: TRBJ1-2
size: -
D: -
CDR3: CASSYLQETYGYTF
DNA: TGTGCCAGCAGTTACCTACAGGAAACCTATGGCTACACCTTC

V: TRBV11-2
J: TRBJ1-2
size: -
D: -
CDR3: CASSLQDSYGYTF
DNA: TGTGCCAGCAGCTTACAGGACTCTTATGGCTACACCTTC

V: TRBV11-2
J: TRBJ2-1
size: -
D: TRBD2
CDR3: CASSLGPGTSMNEQFF
DNA: TGTGCCAGCAGCTTAGGACCCGGGACTAGTATGAATGAGCAGTTCTTC

V: TRBV7-3
J: TRBJ1-2
size: once
D: -
CDR3: CASSLTGGREGNYGYTF
DNA: TGTGCCAGCAGCTTAACTGGGGGCAGGGAGGGTAACTATGGCTACACCTTC

V: TRBV21-1
J: TRBJ2-1
size: -
D: -
CDR3: CASSLLEEGAFYNEQFF
DNA: TGTGCCAGCAGCCTCCTGGAGGAGGGGGCATTCTACAATGAGCAGTTCTTC

V: TRBV5-1
J: TRBJ2-1
size: -
D: -
CDR3: CASSWGPYNEQFF
DNA: TGCGCCAGCAGCTGGGGCCCCTACAATGAGCAGTTCTTC

V: TRBV4-2
J: TRBJ2-7
size: -
D: -
CDR3: CASSQGGAFYEQYF
DNA: TGTGCCAGCAGCCAAGGAGGTGCATTCTACGAGCAGTACTTC

V: TRBV18
J: TRBJ1-4
size: -
D: -
CDR3: CASSPPYSSGRGEKLFF
DNA: TGTGCCAGCTCACCACCTTATAGCTCGGGTAGAGGTGAAAAACTGTTTTTT

V: TRBV6-5
J: TRBJ2-7
size: -
D: -
CDR3: CASSYGGNEQYF
DNA: TGTGCCAGCAGTTACGGCGGGAACGAGCAGTACTTC

V: TRBV28
J: TRBJ1-1
size: -
D: TRBD1
CDR3: CASSSRDRGLSTEAFF
DNA: TGTGCCAGCAGTTCCCGGGACAGGGGGCTCAGCACTGAAGCTTTCTTT